Sequencing of this T cell receptor beta chain was carried out in a study of cytomegalovirus exposure and HLA in healthy donors. This clone came up a few times. Its antigen is currently unknown. Study findings and constraints: Later analysis demonstrated an association between a missense DCLRE1C variant and TCR beta V- and J-gene trimming.

This PCR relied on a set of 60 Vbeta primers and 13 Jbeta primers. Only in-frame clones appear in the TCRdb table, and some are missing; sequencing was by immunoSEQ multiplex PCR. This table holds 100,000 to 120,000 clones, around 74% found once. Trimming removed 1 base from V and 4 bases from J, with 8 bases in between. This CDR3 spans 14 amino acids. Germline CDR1 MGHRA, CDR2 YSYEKL. V and J are TRBV4-1 and TRBJ2-1, with a tentative D call TRBD1 (5 bases). This clonotype was sampled from a man aged 35 to 55 in good health and CMV-seronegative. The sequencing input was PBMCs. The CDR3 sequence is CASSQGQRYNEQFF. The CDR3 coding sequence is TGCGCCAGCAGCCAAGGACAGAGGTACAATGAGCAGTTCTTC.